One and the same sample provided the 8 T cell receptor beta chains below, sequenced in a study of blood T cell repertoires in COVID-19. Profiling relied on immunoSEQ multiplex PCR, and the TCRdb table lists in-frame clones only, not all of them. The sample holds approximately 200,000 clones, over 75% seen once. The source material was peripheral blood. Receptors were obtained from a human donor with active or convalescent COVID-19. The donor label of this sample is uncertain.

The rearrangement joins TRBV7-9 to TRBJ1-4; no firm D call. This CDR3 is built from 15 residues. The germline CDR1 and CDR2 sequences are SEHNR and FQNEAQ (reference sequence). Trimming pared 3 bases from V and 7 bases from J, leaving 15 bases between. CDR3 sequence reads: CASSLASTSGEKLFF. The CDR3, as DNA: TGTGCCAGCAGCTTGGCCTCAACCTCAGGTGAAAAACTGTTTTTT.

The chain joins TRBV5-1 to TRBJ2-5; TRBD2 might be the D (6 bases). The CDR3 runs to 15 residues. Germline V gives CDR1 SGHRS, CDR2 YFSETQ. V dropped 0 bases and J dropped 5 bases, with 14 bases sitting between them. CDR3 in amino acids: CASSLVVGSGETQYF. CDR3 nucleotides: TGCGCCAGCAGCTTGGTCGTGGGAAGCGGGGAGACCCAGTACTTC.

This chain links TRBV7-2 with TRBJ1-5; a weak D match, TRBD1 (5 bases). The CDR3 sequence is 15 residues long. Trimming cost V 4 bases and J 7 bases, with 17 bases left between them. Looked up from germline, CDR1 is SGHTA and CDR2 is FQGNSA. This CDR3 is CASSSTGRRTQPQHF. CDR3 DNA: TGTGCCAGCAGCTCAACAGGTAGAAGAACACAGCCCCAGCATTTT.

CDR3 bases: TGTGCCAGCAGCTTGACAGGAACTTATGGCTACACCTTC. Translated, it gives CASSLTGTYGYTF. The chain combines TRBV11-3 with TRBJ1-2; D possibly corresponds to TRBD1 (6 bases). The CDR3 is 13 residues long. The germline V gene has CDR1 SGHNT and CDR2 YENEEA. V was pared by 3 bases and J by 5 bases, with 10 bases between.

The chain employs TRBV12-3 or TRBV12-4 and TRBJ2-7; D gene ambiguous. Trimming pared 5 bases from V and 2 bases from J, leaving 4 bases between. CDR3 size: 11 residues. The CDR3 loop is CASSPAYEQYF. As DNA, the CDR3 is TGTGCCAGCAGTCCAGCCTACGAGCAGTACTTC.

The chain employs TRBV7-9 and TRBJ2-5, with D possibly matching TRBD1 (5 bases). Trimming took off 4 bases at V and 2 bases at J, with 8 bases between the two ends. The CDR3 is 13 residues long. Germline V lookup: CDR1 SEHNR, CDR2 FQNEAQ (reference sequence). The CDR3 sequence: CASSYGHQETQYF. The CDR3 nucleotides read TGTGCCAGCAGCTATGGACATCAAGAGACCCAGTACTTC.

The chain uses TRBV19 and TRBJ2-7; TRBD1 matches at 9 bases. Losses at the gene ends were 2 bases for V and 5 bases for J; bases not matched to a gene: 7. Germline CDR1 and CDR2: LNHDA and SQIVND (reference sequence). This CDR3 is 15 amino acids long. CDR3 amino acids: CASSIWGTGIHEQYF. Here the CDR3 DNA reads TGTGCCAGTAGTATATGGGGGACAGGGATCCACGAGCAGTACTTC.

The rearrangement uses TRBV7-9 and TRBJ2-5; D gene unclear. Trimming cost V 7 bases and J 1 base, with 10 bases left between them. Germline V gene sequence: CDR1 SEHNR, CDR2 FQNEAQ (reference sequence). This CDR3 has 13 residues. This CDR3 is CASNQDIQETQYF. DNA of the CDR3: TGTGCCAGCAACCAAGACATCCAAGAGACCCAGTACTTC.